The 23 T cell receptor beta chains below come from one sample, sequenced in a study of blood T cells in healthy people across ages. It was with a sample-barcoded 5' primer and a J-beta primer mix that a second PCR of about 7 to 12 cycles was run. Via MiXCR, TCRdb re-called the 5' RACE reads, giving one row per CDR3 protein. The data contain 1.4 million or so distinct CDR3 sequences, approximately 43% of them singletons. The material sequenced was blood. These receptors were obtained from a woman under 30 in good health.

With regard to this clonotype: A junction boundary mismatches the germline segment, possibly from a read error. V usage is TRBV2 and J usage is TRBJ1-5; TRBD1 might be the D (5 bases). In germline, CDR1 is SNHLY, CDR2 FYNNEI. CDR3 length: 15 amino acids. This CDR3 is CASREDRGSYQPQHF. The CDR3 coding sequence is TGTGCCAGCAGGGAAGATAGGGGTAGCTATCAGCCCCAGCATTTT. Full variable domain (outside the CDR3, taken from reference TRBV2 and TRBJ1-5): EPEVTQTPSHQVTQMGQEVILRCVPISNHLYFYWYRQILGQKVEFLVSFYNNEISEKSEIFDDQFSVERPDGSNFTLKIRSTKLEDSAMYFCASREDRGSYQPQHFGDGTRLSIL.

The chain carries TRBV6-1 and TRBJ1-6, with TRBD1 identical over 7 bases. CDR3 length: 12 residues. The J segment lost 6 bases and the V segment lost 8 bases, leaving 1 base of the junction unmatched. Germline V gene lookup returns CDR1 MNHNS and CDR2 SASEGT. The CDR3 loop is CASGTANSPLHF. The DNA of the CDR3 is TGTGCCAGCGGGACAGCTAATTCACCCCTCCACTTT.

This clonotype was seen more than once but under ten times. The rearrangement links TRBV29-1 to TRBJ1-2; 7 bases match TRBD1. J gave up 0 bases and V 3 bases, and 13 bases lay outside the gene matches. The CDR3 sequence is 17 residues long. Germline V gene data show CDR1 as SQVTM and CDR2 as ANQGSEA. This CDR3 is CSVDRLNRGRANYGYTF. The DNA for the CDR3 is TGCAGCGTTGACCGTCTAAACAGGGGACGAGCTAACTATGGCTACACCTTC.

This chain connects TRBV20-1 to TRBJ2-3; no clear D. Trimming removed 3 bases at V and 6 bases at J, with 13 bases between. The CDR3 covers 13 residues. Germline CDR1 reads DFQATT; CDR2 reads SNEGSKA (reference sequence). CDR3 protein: CSASNPGHDTQYF. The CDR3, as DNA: TGCAGTGCTAGCAACCCGGGCCACGATACGCAGTATTTT.

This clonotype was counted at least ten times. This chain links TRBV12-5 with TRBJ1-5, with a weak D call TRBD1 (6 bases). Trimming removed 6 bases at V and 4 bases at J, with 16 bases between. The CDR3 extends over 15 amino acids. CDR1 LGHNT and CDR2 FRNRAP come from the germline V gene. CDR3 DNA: TGTGCTAGTGGATCCTCCGACAGGCTAAATCAGCCCCAGCATTTT. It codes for CASGSSDRLNQPQHF.

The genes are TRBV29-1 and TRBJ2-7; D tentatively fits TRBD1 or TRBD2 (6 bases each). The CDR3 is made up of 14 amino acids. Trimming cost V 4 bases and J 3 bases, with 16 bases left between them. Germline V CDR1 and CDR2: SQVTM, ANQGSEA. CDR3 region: CSVVGGRSLYEQYF. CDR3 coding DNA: TGCAGCGTTGTGGGGGGCCGAAGTCTCTACGAGCAGTACTTC.

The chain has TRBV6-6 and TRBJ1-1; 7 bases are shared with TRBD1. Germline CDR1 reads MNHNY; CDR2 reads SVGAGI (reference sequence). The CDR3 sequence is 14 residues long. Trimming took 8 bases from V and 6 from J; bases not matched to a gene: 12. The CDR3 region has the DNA TGTGCCAGCGCGACAGGGACCCTGAAGCCTGAAGCTTTCTTT. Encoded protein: CASATGTLKPEAFF.

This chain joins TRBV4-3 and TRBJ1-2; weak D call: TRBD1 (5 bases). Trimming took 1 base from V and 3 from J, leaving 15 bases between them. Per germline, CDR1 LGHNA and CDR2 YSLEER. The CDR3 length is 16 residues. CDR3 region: CASSQAPPGTDYGYTF. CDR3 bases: TGCGCCAGCAGCCAAGCCCCGCCGGGGACCGACTATGGCTACACCTTC.

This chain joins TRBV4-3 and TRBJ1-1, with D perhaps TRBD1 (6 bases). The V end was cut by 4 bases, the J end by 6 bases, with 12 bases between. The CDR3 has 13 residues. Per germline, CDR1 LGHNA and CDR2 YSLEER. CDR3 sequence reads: CASSPSGEPEAFF. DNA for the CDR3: TGCGCCAGCAGCCCATCAGGGGAGCCTGAAGCTTTCTTT.

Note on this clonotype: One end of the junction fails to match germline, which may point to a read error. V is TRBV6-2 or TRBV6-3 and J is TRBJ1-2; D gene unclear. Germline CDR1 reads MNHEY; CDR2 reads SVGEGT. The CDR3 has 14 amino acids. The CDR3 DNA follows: TGTGCCGGCAGCCAGAGGTCTCTCGGCTATGGCTACACCTTC. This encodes CAGSQRSLGYGYTF.

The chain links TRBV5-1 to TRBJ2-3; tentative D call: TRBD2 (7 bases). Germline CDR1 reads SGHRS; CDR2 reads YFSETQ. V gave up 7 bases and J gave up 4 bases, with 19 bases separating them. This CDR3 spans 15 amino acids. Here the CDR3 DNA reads TGCGCCAGCTCCGAAGGGGGGGCTTACGCAGATACGCAGTATTTT. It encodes CASSEGGAYADTQYF.

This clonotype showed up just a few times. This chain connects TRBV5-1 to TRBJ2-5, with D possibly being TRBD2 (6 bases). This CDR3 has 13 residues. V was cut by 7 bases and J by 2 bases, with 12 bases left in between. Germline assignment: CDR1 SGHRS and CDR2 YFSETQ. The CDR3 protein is CASFRGGQETQYF. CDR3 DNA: TGCGCCAGCTTCCGAGGAGGGCAAGAGACCCAGTACTTC. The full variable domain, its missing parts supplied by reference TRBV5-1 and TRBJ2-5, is KAGVTQTPRYLIKTRGQQVTLSCSPISGHRSVSWYQQTPGQGLQFLFEYFSETQRNKGNFPGRFSGRQFSNSRSEMNVSTLELGDSALYLCASFRGGQETQYFGPGTRLLVL.

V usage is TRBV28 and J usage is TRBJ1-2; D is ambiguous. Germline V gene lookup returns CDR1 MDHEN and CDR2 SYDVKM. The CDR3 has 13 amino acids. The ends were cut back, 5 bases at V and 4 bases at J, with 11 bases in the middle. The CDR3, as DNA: TGTGCCAGCAGTATAAGGGTGGCCTATGGCTACACCTTC. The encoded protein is CASSIRVAYGYTF.

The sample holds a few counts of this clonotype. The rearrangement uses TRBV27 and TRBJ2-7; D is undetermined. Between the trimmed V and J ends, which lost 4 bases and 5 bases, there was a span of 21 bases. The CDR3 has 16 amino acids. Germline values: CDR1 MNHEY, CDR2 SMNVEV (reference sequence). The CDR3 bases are TGTGCCAGCAGTTCAGCCATCGGCTCCCCTCTGGACGAGCAGTACTTC. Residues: CASSSAIGSPLDEQYF.

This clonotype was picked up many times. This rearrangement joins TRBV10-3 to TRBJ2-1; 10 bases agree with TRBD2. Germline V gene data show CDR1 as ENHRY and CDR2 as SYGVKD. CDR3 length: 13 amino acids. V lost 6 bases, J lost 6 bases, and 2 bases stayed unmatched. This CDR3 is CAISRLAGNEQFF. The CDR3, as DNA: TGTGCCATCAGCAGACTAGCGGGCAATGAGCAGTTCTTC.

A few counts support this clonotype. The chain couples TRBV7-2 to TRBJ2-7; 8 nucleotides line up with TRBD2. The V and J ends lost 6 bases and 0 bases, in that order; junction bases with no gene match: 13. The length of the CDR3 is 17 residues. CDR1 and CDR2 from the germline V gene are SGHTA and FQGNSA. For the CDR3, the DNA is TGTGCCAGCAGGGGCGTAAAGGTAGCGGGGAGCTCCTACGAGCAGTACTTC. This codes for CASRGVKVAGSSYEQYF.

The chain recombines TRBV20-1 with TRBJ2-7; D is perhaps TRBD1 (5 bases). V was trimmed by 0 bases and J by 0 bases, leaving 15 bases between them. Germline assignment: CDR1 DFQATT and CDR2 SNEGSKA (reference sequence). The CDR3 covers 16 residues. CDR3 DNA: TGCAGTGCTAGAGAGGATTTGAGACAGATCTCCTACGAGCAGTACTTC. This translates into CSAREDLRQISYEQYF.

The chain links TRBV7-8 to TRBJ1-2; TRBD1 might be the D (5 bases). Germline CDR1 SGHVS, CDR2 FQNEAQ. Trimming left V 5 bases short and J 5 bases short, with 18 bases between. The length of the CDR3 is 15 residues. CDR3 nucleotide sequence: TGTGCCAGCAGCCAAGCAGGGCAAGGCCTTTATGGCTACACCTTC. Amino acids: CASSQAGQGLYGYTF. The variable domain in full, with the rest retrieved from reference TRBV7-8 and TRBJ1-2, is GAGVSQSPRYKVAKRGQDVALRCDPISGHVSLFWYQQALGQGPEFLTYFQNEAQLDKSGLPSDRFFAERPEGSVSTLKIQRTQQEDSAVYLCASSQAGQGLYGYTFGSGTRLTVV.

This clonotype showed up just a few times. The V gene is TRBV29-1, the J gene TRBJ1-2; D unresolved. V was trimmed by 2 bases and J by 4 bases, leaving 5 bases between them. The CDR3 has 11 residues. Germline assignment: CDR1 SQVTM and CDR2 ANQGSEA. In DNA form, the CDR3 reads TGCAGCGTTGAAACCACCTATGGCTACACCTTC. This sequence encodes CSVETTYGYTF.

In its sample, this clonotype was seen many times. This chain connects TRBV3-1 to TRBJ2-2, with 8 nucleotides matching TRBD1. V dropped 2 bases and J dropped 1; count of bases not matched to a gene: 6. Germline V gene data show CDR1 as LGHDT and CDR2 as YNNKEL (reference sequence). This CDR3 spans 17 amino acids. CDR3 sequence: CASSQYRDRKNTGELFF. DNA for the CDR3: TGTGCCAGCAGCCAATACCGGGACAGGAAGAACACCGGGGAGCTGTTTTTT.

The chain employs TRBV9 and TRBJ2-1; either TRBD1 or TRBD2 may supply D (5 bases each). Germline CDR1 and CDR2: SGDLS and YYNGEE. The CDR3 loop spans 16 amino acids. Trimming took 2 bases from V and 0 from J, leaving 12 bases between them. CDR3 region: CASSVWSGSSYNEQFF. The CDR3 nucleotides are TGTGCCAGCAGCGTGTGGTCAGGGAGCTCCTACAATGAGCAGTTCTTC. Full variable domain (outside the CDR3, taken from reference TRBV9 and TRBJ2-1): DSGVTQTPKHLITATGQRVTLRCSPRSGDLSVYWYQQSLDQGLQFLIQYYNGEERAKGNILERFSAQQFPDLHSELNLSSLELGDSALYFCASSVWSGSSYNEQFFGPGTRLTVL.

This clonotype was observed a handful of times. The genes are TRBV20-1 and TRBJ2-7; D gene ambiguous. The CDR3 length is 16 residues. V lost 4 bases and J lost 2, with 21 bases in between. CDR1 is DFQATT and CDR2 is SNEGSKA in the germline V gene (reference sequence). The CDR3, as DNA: TGCAGTGCTACCGGCGGCCCCCTACGAGATCCCTACGAGCAGTACTTC. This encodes CSATGGPLRDPYEQYF.

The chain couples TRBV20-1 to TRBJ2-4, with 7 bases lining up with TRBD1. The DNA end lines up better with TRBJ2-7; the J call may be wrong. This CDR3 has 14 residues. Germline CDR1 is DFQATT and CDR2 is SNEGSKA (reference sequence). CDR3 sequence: CSARSPQGVYEQYF. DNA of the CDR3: TGCAGTGCTAGGTCACCCCAGGGGGTTTACGAGCAGTACTTC.